This TCR beta chain was obtained from a study of shared clonotypes between healthy human individuals. At a deep level, the assay was run. The data were produced by immunoSEQ multiplex PCR, yet TCRdb's version contains in-frame clones alone and is incomplete. The repertoire consists of roughly 2.2 million clones, with under 95% occurring once and the leading ten covering around 0.35%. Trimming cost V 1 base and J 8 bases, with 12 bases left between them. Germline V gives CDR1 SGHRS, CDR2 YFSETQ. The CDR3 totals 14 residues. The genes are TRBV5-1 and TRBJ1-4; D possibly corresponds to TRBD1 (6 bases). Sequencing was done on a sample of naive CD4+ T cells from PBMCs. As to subset: CD45RA+ positively selected. This TCR was recovered from a man in his late teens or twenties in good health. Some clones in this sample may be carry-over from other donors' samples. This CDR3 is CASSLNTGMEKLFF. DNA of the CDR3: TGCGCCAGCAGCTTGAACACAGGGATGGAAAAACTGTTTTTT.